The 6 T cell receptor beta chains listed next were all sequenced from one sample in a study of T cell responses to AZD1222 COVID-19 vaccine. The data were produced by immunoSEQ multiplex PCR, yet TCRdb's version contains in-frame clones alone and is incomplete. The data contain approximately 110,000 clones, roughly 87% of them singletons. The sequencing used peripheral blood, collected on day 0 of AZD1222 vaccination. The receptors originated from an adult in good health.

A remark on this clone: Other nucleotide sequences from this sample produce the same CDR3. The V and J genes are TRBV6-5 and TRBJ2-7; D possibly corresponds to TRBD1 (6 bases). V was trimmed by 3 bases and J by 7 bases, leaving 7 bases between them. The CDR3 is 11 amino acids. Germline-derived CDR1 and CDR2 are MNHEY and SVGAGI. The CDR3, as DNA: TGTGCCAGCAGTTATGGGACAGAGCAGTACTTC. Protein product: CASSYGTEQYF.

This rearrangement joins TRBV10-3 to TRBJ1-6; possible D gene TRBD1, 6 bases. CDR1 is ENHRY, CDR2 SYGVKD, per germline. V dropped 11 bases and J dropped 6 bases, with 23 bases sitting between them. The CDR3 totals 16 residues. Here the CDR3 reads CAVAEQAGQTNSPLHF. CDR3 DNA sequence: TGTGCCGTCGCCGAACAAGCCGGACAGACTAATTCACCCCTCCACTTT.

V and J are TRBV18 and TRBJ1-1; 8 bases are a match to TRBD1. The CDR3 has 16 amino acids. Germline assignment: CDR1 KGHSH and CDR2 LQKENI. V lost 2 bases to trimming and J lost 5 bases; unmatched junction nucleotides: 10. CDR3 DNA: TGTGCCAGCTCACCAGGACAGGGCGGTATGGTAACTGAAGCTTTCTTT. It yields the protein CASSPGQGGMVTEAFF.

The V gene is TRBV5-6, the J gene TRBJ1-1; D is perhaps TRBD1 (5 bases). This CDR3 has 13 amino acids. Germline CDR1 is SGHDT and CDR2 is YYEEEE. Trimming stripped 4 bases from V and 6 bases from J, with 13 bases between. The CDR3 nucleotides are TGTGCCAGCAGCATCTGGGGGGTTCCTGAAGCTTTCTTT. It encodes CASSIWGVPEAFF.

This sequence joins TRBV4-3 and TRBJ2-7; TRBD1 is a possible D gene (6 bases). CDR3 size: 14 residues. Trimming took off 4 bases at V and 4 bases at J, with 14 bases between the two ends. The V gene's germline CDR1 is LGHNA and CDR2 YSLEER. The DNA for the CDR3 is TGCGCCAGCAGCCGCCAACAGGGTCAGTACGAGCAGTACTTC. Amino acids: CASSRQQGQYEQYF.

This clone was found once. CDR3 coding DNA: TGCGCCAGCAGCCAAGACTGGCGGGCTAGCACAGATACGCAGTATTTT. It translates to CASSQDWRASTDTQYF. The genes are TRBV4-3 and TRBJ2-3; D may be TRBD2 (5 bases). Trimming left V 0 bases short and J 0 bases short, with 10 bases between. CDR3 length: 16 amino acids. From germline, CDR1 is LGHNA and CDR2 YSLEER.